This passage covers 23 T cell receptor beta chains from one sample sequenced in a study of response to subunit inactivated influenza vaccine. MiXCR was run by TCRdb on the RT-PCR reads, yielding one entry per CDR3 protein. This sample has 700,000 to 800,000 distinct CDR3 sequences, with around a sixth found just once. Sequencing was performed on PBMCs from blood, taken less than 6 days after vaccination. The receptors derive from a man aged 50-59 years who received an inactivated influenza vaccine.

This clonotype came up a few times. This sequence joins TRBV4-1 and TRBJ1-4; D unresolved. The CDR3 covers 15 residues. The germline V gene has CDR1 MGHRA and CDR2 YSYEKL. V lost 0 bases, J lost 3 bases, and 8 bases lay in between. The CDR3 coding sequence is TGCGCCAGCAGCCAAGATCGGAGGGCTAATGAAAAACTGTTTTTT. It specifies CASSQDRRANEKLFF.

The chain is built from TRBV7-8 and TRBJ1-5, with D perhaps matching TRBD1 (5 bases). Germline-derived CDR1 and CDR2 are SGHVS and FQNEAQ. This CDR3 is 15 amino acids long. V lost 2 bases and J lost 7, with 15 bases in between. The CDR3 sequence is CASSLTTGGRQPQHF. The CDR3 coding sequence is TGTGCCAGCAGCTTAACAACCGGGGGTCGGCAGCCCCAGCATTTT.

The genes are TRBV20-1 and TRBJ2-2, with unresolved D. Germline V lookup: CDR1 DFQATT, CDR2 SNEGSKA (reference sequence). V was shortened by 6 bases and J by 0 bases, with 8 bases between the two germline ends. The CDR3 totals 13 residues. The DNA for the CDR3 is TGCAGTGCCGGAACTACGAACACCGGGGAGCTGTTTTTT. This encodes CSAGTTNTGELFF.

This clonotype was seen only a few times. The V and J genes are TRBV5-1 and TRBJ2-4; TRBD2 matches at 13 bases. CDR3 length equals 16 residues. V shed 2 bases, J shed 7 bases, and the junction held 6 bases outside the gene matches. CDR1 SGHRS and CDR2 YFSETQ come from the germline V gene. CDR3 sequence: CASSFGLAGEVNIQYF. The DNA for the CDR3 is TGCGCCAGCAGCTTCGGACTAGCGGGAGAAGTGAACATTCAGTACTTC.

This chain links TRBV28 with TRBJ2-7, with D unclear. The CDR3 is 13 amino acids. Trimming cost V 5 bases and J 6 bases, with 14 bases left between them. Per the germline V gene, CDR1 is MDHEN and CDR2 is SYDVKM. The CDR3 nucleotides read TGTGCCAGCAGTCTGACCGTCCCGGGCGAGCAGTACTTC. Its translation: CASSLTVPGEQYF.

The rearrangement links TRBV19 to TRBJ2-1; 7 bases agree with TRBD2. Germline V gene sequence: CDR1 LNHDA, CDR2 SQIVND (reference sequence). The CDR3 sequence is 16 residues long. V was pared by 8 bases and J by 0 bases, with 10 bases of the junction left unmatched. CDR3 coding DNA: TGTGCCAGTGCCCCGACTAGCTTCAGCTCCTACAATGAGCAGTTCTTC. Translating gives CASAPTSFSSYNEQFF.

This clonotype was seen only a few times. The gene calls are TRBV7-2 and TRBJ2-2, with a weak D call TRBD2 (6 bases). Germline CDR1 is SGHTA and CDR2 is FQGNSA. Trimming cost V 2 bases and J 4 bases, with 11 bases left between them. The CDR3 contains 15 residues. CDR3 nucleotides: TGTGCCAGCAGCTTATACTCGGGGGTCACCGGGGAGCTGTTTTTT. The encoded protein is CASSLYSGVTGELFF.

This chain links TRBV14 with TRBJ2-7; D may be TRBD2 (6 bases). CDR1 is SGHDN, CDR2 FVKESK, per germline. There are 16 residues in the CDR3. Trimming took 4 bases from V and 0 from J, leaving 16 bases between them. The CDR3 region has the DNA TGTGCCAGCAGCCTGTGGAGGGCGGAGAGCTCCTACGAGCAGTACTTC. Residues: CASSLWRAESSYEQYF.

CDR3 sequence reads: CASSWTGEAYNEQFF. The CDR3 bases are TGTGCCAGCAGCTGGACAGGGGAGGCCTACAATGAGCAGTTCTTC. J is TRBJ2-1 and V is TRBV7-2, with TRBD1 matching 9 bases. The CDR3 sequence is 15 residues long. The V gene's germline CDR1 is SGHTA and CDR2 FQGNSA. V gave up 4 bases and J gave up 2 bases; unmatched junction bases: 3.

This clonotype turned up a few times. The V and J genes are TRBV2 and TRBJ1-2; possible D gene TRBD1, 5 bases. The CDR3 is 14 residues long. From germline, CDR1 is SNHLY and CDR2 FYNNEI. Trimming removed 6 bases at V and 2 bases at J, with 13 bases between. The CDR3: CASRAGPRNYGYTF. In DNA, the CDR3 is TGTGCCAGCAGAGCAGGGCCCCGAAACTATGGCTACACCTTC.

This clonotype was seen ten or more times. The chain couples TRBV9 to TRBJ2-7; D call uncertain. V dropped 3 bases and J dropped 9 bases, with 13 bases sitting between them. Germline values: CDR1 SGDLS, CDR2 YYNGEE. The CDR3 runs to 12 residues. CDR3 bases: TGTGCCAGCAGCGGATCCGAGTCCAGGCAGTACTTC. It translates to CASSGSESRQYF.

This clonotype showed up just a few times. The chain employs TRBV5-1 and TRBJ2-2, with D unresolved. The V and J ends lost 2 bases and 3 bases respectively, with 11 bases between them. The CDR3 runs to 15 residues. Germline V CDR1 and CDR2: SGHRS, YFSETQ. The CDR3 reads CASSFSAGDTGELFF. CDR3 nucleotide sequence: TGCGCCAGCAGCTTCTCGGCTGGAGACACCGGGGAGCTGTTTTTT.

This clonotype was counted only a few times. The V and J genes are TRBV7-2 and TRBJ2-7; 7 bases match TRBD1. Germline values: CDR1 SGHTA, CDR2 FQGNSA. The trim removed 4 bases at V and 0 bases at J, leaving 6 bases unmatched. CDR3 size: 15 residues. The CDR3 protein is CASSSYRGSSYEQYF. The CDR3 coding sequence is TGTGCCAGCAGCTCGTACAGGGGTAGCTCCTACGAGCAGTACTTC.

This rearrangement joins TRBV5-1 to TRBJ2-1, with 10 bases lining up with TRBD2. Germline CDR1 SGHRS, CDR2 YFSETQ. The J segment lost 6 bases and the V segment lost 1 base, leaving 7 bases of the junction unmatched. This CDR3 comprises 16 residues. CDR3 DNA: TGCGCCAGCAGCTTGTATAGCGGGGGGTCGAGCAATGAGCAGTTCTTC. It encodes CASSLYSGGSSNEQFF.

This clonotype was detected ten times or more. The V call is TRBV4-3, the J call TRBJ2-7; D is perhaps TRBD2 (5 bases). Germline CDR1 reads LGHNA; CDR2 reads YSLEER. The V end lost 1 base, the J end lost 0 bases, and 10 bases lay between the germline ends. The CDR3 is 15 amino acids. The CDR3 region has the DNA TGCGCCAGCAGCCAAGTACAAGGGAGCTCCTACGAGCAGTACTTC. This gives the protein CASSQVQGSSYEQYF.

This clonotype was counted a few times. This sequence joins TRBV4-2 and TRBJ2-3, with a tentative D call TRBD2 (6 bases). The CDR3 runs 15 residues. V dropped 0 bases and J dropped 3 bases, with 10 bases sitting between them. Germline CDR1 LGHNA, CDR2 YNFKEQ. This CDR3 is CASSQDGRGTDTQYF. The CDR3 DNA is TGTGCCAGCAGCCAAGATGGGCGGGGAACAGATACGCAGTATTTT.

This clonotype has only a few counts. The chain employs TRBV20-1 and TRBJ2-1; 8 bases are shared with TRBD2. V trimming: 6 bases; J trimming: 6 bases; junction bases outside the gene matches: 10. The CDR3 has 14 residues. Germline V lookup: CDR1 DFQATT, CDR2 SNEGSKA (reference sequence). DNA for the CDR3: TGCAGTGCAACCCCGGGGGGGCGGGGCAATGAGCAGTTCTTC. It yields the protein CSATPGGRGNEQFF.

The chain is built from TRBV11-2 and TRBJ2-7, with D possibly matching TRBD1 (5 bases). The CDR3 contains 15 residues. CDR1 and CDR2 (germline): SGHAT, FQNNGV. Trimming stripped 0 bases from V and 2 bases from J, with 11 bases between. CDR3 DNA sequence: TGTGCCAGCAGCTTAGATCTAAGGGGCCCCTACGAGCAGTACTTC. Amino acid sequence: CASSLDLRGPYEQYF.

Turning to this clonotype: Compared with germline, one end of the junction differs, possibly owing to a read error. This chain joins TRBV20-1 and TRBJ2-1; 10 bases are shared with TRBD2. The CDR3 totals 15 residues. Germline V gives CDR1 DFQATT, CDR2 SNEGSKA (reference sequence). The CDR3 DNA follows: TGCAGTGCCTCACCTCTAGCGGGAGCCTACAATGAGCACTTCTTC. Translation gives CSASPLAGAYNEHFF.

The J gene is TRBJ2-3, the V gene TRBV28; TRBD1 matches at 8 bases. Trimming removed 3 bases from V and 2 bases from J; junction bases left unmatched: 7. Germline V gene sequence: CDR1 MDHEN, CDR2 SYDVKM. CDR3 length: 16 amino acids. CDR3 sequence (DNA): TGTGCCAGCAGTTTGCGCCGACAGGGGATCACAGATACGCAGTATTTT. This gives the protein CASSLRRQGITDTQYF.

This clonotype showed up just a few times. The gene calls are TRBV2 and TRBJ2-5; the D gene could be TRBD1 or TRBD2 (6 bases each). There are 13 residues in the CDR3. Germline assignment: CDR1 SNHLY and CDR2 FYNNEI. V lost 7 bases and J 3 bases, leaving 12 bases between the germline ends. The CDR3 region has the DNA TGTGCCAGCACCCGGGGGCTTAAAGAGACCCAGTACTTC. This translates into CASTRGLKETQYF.

This chain joins TRBV24-1 and TRBJ1-2; TRBD1 aligns across 7 bases. Germline CDR1 is KGHDR and CDR2 is SFDVKD. The CDR3 totals 16 residues. J lost 2 bases, V lost 2 bases, and 7 bases had no gene match. CDR3 nucleotides: TGTGCCACCAGTGATTCGGCGTACAGGGGAAACTATGGCTACACCTTC. It yields the protein CATSDSAYRGNYGYTF.

This clonotype was picked up a small number of times. The rearrangement joins TRBV25-1 to TRBJ2-7; tentatively, D is TRBD1 (5 bases). The V gene lost 1 base and the J gene lost 10 bases, with 17 bases spanning the gap. The CDR3 runs to 14 residues. The germline V gene encodes CDR1 MGHDK and CDR2 SYGVNS. CDR3 region: CASSESFKGQGQYF. The CDR3 nucleotides are TGTGCCAGCAGTGAATCTTTTAAGGGCCAGGGACAGTACTTC.